This TCR beta chain was identified in a study of Graves' ophthalmopathy and Graves' hyperthyroidism. Notes on this clonotype: Its antigen remains unidentified.

The authors amplified TCR beta CDR3 regions from RNA transcripts. Amplification began with first-round RT-PCR using HTBI primers, then second-round multiplex PCR was performed. One entry per CDR3 protein results from TCRdb running MiXCR on the multiplex PCR reads. This sample has about 25,000 distinct CDR3 sequences, with 45% to 60% found just once. Findings and limits, study-wide: Blood samples also showed most expanded thyroid clonotypes exceeding 0.001 frequency.

There are 13 residues in the CDR3. Deletions cut 1 base from V and 2 bases from J, with 7 bases between. Germline lookup yields CDR1 SQVTM and CDR2 ANQGSEA. This rearrangement joins TRBV29-1 to TRBJ2-3, with D perhaps matching TRBD2 (6 bases). The sequenced sample consisted of peripheral blood. The sequence came from an adult woman with stable Graves' hyperthyroidism. This CDR3 is CSVEGGITDTQYF. DNA of the CDR3: TGCAGCGTTGAAGGCGGGATCACAGATACGCAGTATTTT.